This T cell receptor beta chain was captured by sequencing in a study of immune evolution from preneoplasia to lung adenocarcinoma. The protocol was immunoSEQ multiplex PCR, while the TCRdb copy is restricted to in-frame clones and leaves out a portion. The table lists under 7,000 clones, roughly 85% of them singletons, with under 3% in the top ten. This clonotype was sampled from a person aged 60-79 years with lung adenocarcinoma. Sequenced sample: FFPE minimally invasive lung adenocarcinoma tissue.

The CDR3 nucleotides are TGTGCCAGCAGCTTAGGGGGACCTTTCACAGATACGCAGTATTTT. Translated, it gives CASSLGGPFTDTQYF. The rearrangement joins TRBV7-2 to TRBJ2-3; the D call may be TRBD1 or TRBD2 (5 bases each). This CDR3 spans 15 amino acids. CDR1 is SGHTA and CDR2 is FQGNSA in the germline V gene. Trimming cost V 1 base and J 2 bases, with 10 bases left between them.